A single sample is the source of the 29 T cell receptor beta chains below, sequenced in a study of shared clonotypes between healthy human individuals. The repertoire was sequenced with immunoSEQ multiplex PCR; TCRdb's copy has only in-frame clones and lacks some. The top ten clones hold 0.11% to 0.15% of a sample with a few million clones, just over 90% of them seen once. The specimen was naive CD4+ T cells sorted from blood. As for subset: CD45RA+ positively selected. These TCRs come from a young man in good health.

This clone was detected once. The rearrangement joins TRBV9 to TRBJ2-3, with D unclear. The CDR3 sequence is 14 residues long. From germline, CDR1 is SGDLS and CDR2 YYNGEE. The V and J ends lost 0 bases and 6 bases respectively, with 11 bases between them. In DNA form, the CDR3 reads TGTGCCAGCAGCGTAGATTATCCCGCGGATACGCAGTATTTT. Amino acids: CASSVDYPADTQYF.

The chain joins TRBV7-2 to TRBJ2-4; TRBD1 is a possible D gene (6 bases). The CDR3 runs to 16 residues. V shed 1 base and J shed 4 bases, with 14 bases lying between them. The germline V gene has CDR1 SGHTA and CDR2 FQGNSA. CDR3 nucleotide sequence: TGTGCCAGCAGCTTAGTAGGACAGAAGAAGAAAAACATTCAGTACTTC. Translated, it gives CASSLVGQKKKNIQYF. Full variable domain (remainder filled in from reference TRBV7-2 and TRBJ2-4): GAGVSQSPSNKVTEKGKDVELRCDPISGHTALYWYRQSLGQGLEFLIYFQGNSAPDKSGLPSDRFSAERTGGSVSTLTIQRTQQEDSAVYLCASSLVGQKKKNIQYFGAGTRLSVL.

A remark on this clone: The sample contains more than one DNA sequence encoding this CDR3. J is TRBJ2-3 and V is TRBV10-1; 9 nucleotides match TRBD2. The CDR3 sequence is 14 residues long. From germline, CDR1 is WNHNN and CDR2 SYGVQD (reference sequence). The V gene end was trimmed by 5 bases and the J gene end by 1 base; junction bases not matched to a gene: 1. CDR3 region: CASSLAGGTDTQYF. The CDR3 DNA reads as TGCGCCAGCAGTTTAGCGGGAGGCACAGATACGCAGTATTTT.

In DNA form, the CDR3 reads TGTGCCAGTAGTCCACTAGCGGGAGGCAACAATGAGCAGTTCTTC. It yields the protein CASSPLAGGNNEQFF. This chain links TRBV19 with TRBJ2-1; 12 bases agree with TRBD2. J was trimmed by 5 bases and V by 5 bases; bases with no gene match: 4. In germline, CDR1 is LNHDA, CDR2 SQIVND (reference sequence). The CDR3 is made up of 15 amino acids.

This chain joins TRBV5-3 and TRBJ2-4; 12 nucleotides agree with TRBD1. TRBV5-3 is noted as an ORF with a role that remains uncertain. After removal of 4 bases from V and 0 bases from J, the junction contained 26 bases not matched to a gene. The CDR3 has 24 residues. The CDR3: CARSRKGQGAFCLGVKLAKNIQYF. The DNA for the CDR3 is TGTGCCAGAAGCCGAAAGGGACAGGGGGCCTTTTGCTTAGGGGTAAAACTAGCCAAAAACATTCAGTACTTC.

J is TRBJ1-6 and V is TRBV4-2; perhaps TRBD1 as D (5 bases). With 0 bases removed from V and 9 bases from J, the gap between germline ends came to 9 bases. The CDR3 totals 14 residues. Germline V CDR1 and CDR2: LGHNA, YNFKEQ. This chain's CDR3 is CASSQDKTVSPLHF. The CDR3, as DNA: TGTGCCAGCAGCCAAGATAAGACAGTTTCACCCCTCCACTTT.

This clone was counted once. This chain connects TRBV20-1 to TRBJ1-2, with D possibly TRBD1 on 6 matching bases. The CDR3 covers 11 residues. CDR1 is DFQATT and CDR2 is SNEGSKA in the germline V gene (reference sequence). DNA of the CDR3: TGCAGCGGGACAACGAATGATGGCTACACCTTC. It is translated as CSGTTNDGYTF.

The rearrangement links TRBV5-6 to TRBJ2-1; D perhaps matches TRBD2 (6 bases). V lost 3 bases, J lost 6 bases, and 16 bases lay in between. CDR3 size: 15 residues. CDR1 SGHDT and CDR2 YYEEEE come from the germline V gene. This CDR3 is CASSWVRESTNEQFF. In DNA, the CDR3 is TGTGCCAGCAGCTGGGTGCGGGAATCAACCAATGAGCAGTTCTTC.

The J gene is TRBJ1-5, the V gene TRBV4-1; 8 nucleotides line up with TRBD1. The CDR3 covers 18 residues. Unmatched junction bases numbered 11, after V lost 0 bases and J lost 4 bases. Germline loops: CDR1 MGHRA, CDR2 YSYEKL. The CDR3 sequence: CASSQDPPPGGRNQPQHF. The CDR3, as DNA: TGCGCCAGCAGCCAAGATCCCCCCCCAGGGGGCAGAAATCAGCCCCAGCATTTT.

The chain combines TRBV11-2 with TRBJ1-3, with D perhaps TRBD1 (5 bases). Germline CDR1 reads SGHAT; CDR2 reads FQNNGV. V lost 5 bases to trimming and J lost 2 bases, with 7 bases between them. The CDR3 length is 13 residues. CDR3 protein: CASSRDPGNTIYF. In DNA form, the CDR3 reads TGTGCCAGCAGCCGGGACCCTGGAAACACCATATATTTT.

J is TRBJ1-4 and V is TRBV30, with 7 bases that match TRBD1. CDR1 is GTSNPN, CDR2 SVGIG, per germline (reference sequence). The CDR3 is 13 residues long. V was pared by 3 bases and J by 7 bases, with 5 bases of the junction left unmatched. In DNA form, the CDR3 reads TGTGCCTGGAGGCAGGGGGAGGGTGAAAAACTGTTTTTT. It is translated as CAWRQGEGEKLFF.

The chain employs TRBV27 and TRBJ2-3; D uncertain. V gave up 0 bases and J gave up 7 bases, with 11 bases separating them. Germline loops: CDR1 MNHEY, CDR2 SMNVEV (reference sequence). The CDR3 totals 14 residues. CDR3 sequence reads: CASSLSVGDYTQYF. The CDR3 DNA follows: TGTGCCAGCAGTTTATCCGTTGGGGATTATACGCAGTATTTT.

This chain joins TRBV18 and TRBJ2-7; weak D call: TRBD1 (6 bases). The germline CDR1 and CDR2 sequences are KGHSH and LQKENI. V lost 3 bases to trimming and J lost 6 bases, with 12 bases between them. This CDR3 is built from 13 residues. This chain's CDR3 is CASSPYREGEQYF. In DNA form, the CDR3 reads TGTGCCAGCTCACCTTACAGGGAAGGCGAGCAGTACTTC.

The chain couples TRBV5-1 to TRBJ2-3; a weak D match, TRBD2 (5 bases). From germline, CDR1 is SGHRS and CDR2 YFSETQ. V was trimmed by 1 base and J by 0 bases, leaving 12 bases between them. The CDR3 is 16 amino acids. The CDR3 loop is CASSLSGVESTDTQYF. CDR3 nucleotide sequence: TGCGCCAGCAGCTTGAGCGGCGTGGAAAGCACAGATACGCAGTATTTT.

This sequence joins TRBV5-6 and TRBJ2-1; D may correspond to TRBD1 or TRBD2 (5 bases each). Germline V gives CDR1 SGHDT, CDR2 YYEEEE. V lost 4 bases and J 7 bases, leaving 12 bases between the germline ends. This CDR3 is 13 amino acids long. CDR3 coding DNA: TGTGCCAGCAGCCCGGGACGTAGGAATGAGCAGTTCTTC. Translating gives CASSPGRRNEQFF.

This clone was recorded only once. The chain carries TRBV7-2 and TRBJ2-5; 7 bases align to TRBD2. The ends lost 8 bases at V and 5 bases at J; junction bases unmatched: 5. The CDR3 is 12 amino acids. Germline CDR1 SGHTA, CDR2 FQGNSA. The CDR3 region is CASGEGSETQYF. CDR3 nucleotide sequence: TGTGCCAGCGGGGAGGGGAGCGAGACCCAGTACTTC.

The chain employs TRBV18 and TRBJ1-3; TRBD1 aligns across 9 bases. The V gene's germline CDR1 is KGHSH and CDR2 LQKENI. The CDR3 consists of 16 residues. Trimming took 3 bases from V and 2 from J; bases not matched to a gene: 5. The CDR3 sequence: CASSPSGTGTGNTIYF. The DNA of the CDR3 is TGTGCCAGCTCACCTTCCGGGACAGGGACTGGAAACACCATATATTTT.

This sequence joins TRBV28 and TRBJ1-5; perhaps TRBD1 as D (5 bases). This CDR3 is built from 14 residues. V lost 4 bases and J lost 3, with 10 bases in between. Germline V gene lookup returns CDR1 MDHEN and CDR2 SYDVKM. CDR3 residues: CASSSGQYNQPQHF. CDR3 coding DNA: TGTGCCAGCAGTTCCGGACAATACAATCAGCCCCAGCATTTT.

V is TRBV30 and J is TRBJ2-7, with D perhaps assigned TRBD1 or TRBD2 (5 bases each). Deletions cut 1 base from V and 0 bases from J, with 13 bases between. Germline V gene sequence: CDR1 GTSNPN, CDR2 SVGIG (reference sequence). The CDR3 sequence is 15 residues long. CDR3 coding DNA: TGTGCCTGGAGTGCTGGGACGGGCAGCTCCTACGAGCAGTACTTC. The encoded protein is CAWSAGTGSSYEQYF.

The gene calls are TRBV27 and TRBJ2-3, with 10 positions matching TRBD1. There are 16 residues in the CDR3. Germline CDR1 reads MNHEY; CDR2 reads SMNVEV (reference sequence). V shed 5 bases and J 2 bases; nucleotides not matched to a gene: 7. The CDR3 spells CASSTRQGAVTDTQYF. CDR3 sequence (DNA): TGTGCCAGCAGTACCCGACAGGGGGCTGTCACAGATACGCAGTATTTT.

In this sample, this clone turned up a few times. The gene calls are TRBV5-4 and TRBJ1-6; D unresolved. The CDR3 has 13 amino acids. Germline V gene lookup returns CDR1 SGHNT and CDR2 YYREEE (reference sequence). The germline V and J ends were trimmed by 0 bases and 14 bases, with 12 bases remaining between them. CDR3 protein: CASSLGAMGSLHF. Written as DNA, the CDR3 is TGTGCCAGCAGCTTGGGTGCCATGGGGTCCCTCCACTTT.

J is TRBJ2-3 and V is TRBV2; 9 bases map to TRBD2. Per the germline V gene, CDR1 is SNHLY and CDR2 is FYNNEI. This CDR3 has 13 residues. V was pared by 2 bases and J by 6 bases, with 0 bases of the junction left unmatched. CDR3 in DNA: TGTGCCAGCAGTGAACTAGCGGGGGATACGCAGTATTTT. Amino acids: CASSELAGDTQYF.

For this clone: This specimen includes other DNA sequences encoding the same CDR3. The genes are TRBV5-1 and TRBJ2-5; D is ambiguous. Trimming removed 0 bases from V and 5 bases from J, with 5 bases in between. This CDR3 has 12 amino acids. Germline V gene data show CDR1 as SGHRS and CDR2 as YFSETQ. CDR3 residues: CASSLGAETQYF. CDR3 bases: TGCGCCAGCAGCTTGGGAGCGGAGACCCAGTACTTC.

This chain connects TRBV6-1 to TRBJ1-1; D is uncertain. The CDR3 is 13 amino acids. Germline CDR1 MNHNS, CDR2 SASEGT. Trimming shortened V by 2 bases and J by 1 base, and 5 bases separated the two germline ends. CDR3 region: CASSELSNTEAFF. CDR3 coding DNA: TGTGCCAGCAGTGAACTCTCGAACACTGAAGCTTTCTTT.

This chain connects TRBV29-1 to TRBJ1-2, with D uncertain. Looked up from germline, CDR1 is SQVTM and CDR2 is ANQGSEA. The V end was cut by 0 bases, the J end by 0 bases, with 11 bases between. The CDR3 length is 15 residues. The CDR3 bases are TGCAGCGTTGAAGATGATGGGCTCACTAACTATGGCTACACCTTC. This encodes CSVEDDGLTNYGYTF.

The genes are TRBV6-6 and TRBJ1-1; the D gene is possibly TRBD1 (5 bases). V lost 1 base and J lost 3, with 12 bases in between. This CDR3 region has 15 residues. CDR1 MNHNY and CDR2 SVGAGI come from the germline V gene (reference sequence). DNA for the CDR3: TGTGCCAGCAGTTACTTGGGTGGGGGTGACACTGAAGCTTTCTTT. Protein product: CASSYLGGGDTEAFF.

This rearrangement joins TRBV2 to TRBJ1-2; D is undetermined. The CDR3 length is 12 residues. CDR1 and CDR2 (germline): SNHLY, FYNNEI. V dropped 5 bases and J dropped 4 bases, with 8 bases sitting between them. DNA of the CDR3: TGTGCCAGCAGTAGCACTGGCTATGGCTACACCTTC. Translating gives CASSSTGYGYTF.

The J gene is TRBJ2-7, the V gene TRBV6-6, with 7 positions matching TRBD1. Germline CDR1 is MNHNY and CDR2 is SVGAGI (reference sequence). CDR3 size: 14 residues. V gave up 6 bases and J gave up 2 bases; unmatched junction bases: 7. CDR3 amino acids: CASSPPGGTYEQYF. The DNA for the CDR3 is TGTGCCAGCAGCCCCCCAGGGGGAACCTACGAGCAGTACTTC.

J is TRBJ1-4 and V is TRBV14; D ambiguous. This CDR3 comprises 11 residues. V shed 3 bases and J shed 7 bases, with 3 bases lying between them. Germline loops: CDR1 SGHDN, CDR2 FVKESK. The CDR3 reads CASSHGEKLFF. CDR3 sequence (DNA): TGTGCCAGCAGCCATGGTGAAAAACTGTTTTTT.